This T cell receptor (beta chain) came from a study of memory CD4+ T cells and cytomegalovirus serostatus. Single viable CD3+CD4+CD8-CD45RO+ cells were sorted as the memory CD4+ T cells. This CDR3 region has 16 residues. Germline loops: CDR1 MRHNA, CDR2 SNTAGT. V lost 7 bases to trimming and J lost 2 bases, with 19 bases between them. This table comes from immunoSEQ multiplex PCR, and its TCRdb copy is limited to in-frame clones, with some not included. The data hold some 87,000 clones, with under 90% observed a single time. This clone was detected once. The specimen was memory CD4+ T cells from blood. The origin of this receptor is an adult in good health and CMV-seropositive. The chain couples TRBV6-4 to TRBJ2-3; possibly TRBD2 for D (5 bases). CDR3 in amino acids: CASIRVLSGDTDTQYF. DNA of the CDR3: TGTGCCAGCATAAGGGTTTTGAGCGGCGACACAGATACGCAGTATTTT.